This T cell receptor (beta chain) originates from a study of spatial heterogeneity in lung cancer. Findings and limits, study-wide: More often at tumor resection than at routine follow-up, ubiquitous expanded tumor TCRs were detected in the blood.

TCRdb recomputed calls from the 5' RACE reads with MiXCR, one row per CDR3 protein. The table lists under 100,000 distinct CDR3 sequences, approximately 8.9% of them singletons, with 6% to 7.5% in the top ten. The time point was: sample taken at primary tumor resection. No cells were sorted before sequencing. The whole RNA sequenced was extracted from tumor, nontumor lung or frozen PBMC. Samples were obtained from some 72 donors, all untreated early-stage non-small cell lung cancer patients. To note about this clonotype: Antigen: not known.

The CDR3 is made up of 15 amino acids. Looked up from germline, CDR1 is SGHNT and CDR2 is YYREEE (reference sequence). The germline V and J ends were trimmed by 2 bases and 0 bases, with 9 bases remaining between them. This receptor was obtained from a male donor with early-stage non-small cell lung cancer. The chain combines TRBV5-4 with TRBJ2-1; D is perhaps TRBD2 (5 bases). Here the sequenced sample was PBMCs, taken at surgery. CDR3 residues: CASSLGGLSYNEQFF. The CDR3 nucleotides read TGTGCCAGCAGCTTAGGCGGGCTCTCCTACAATGAGCAGTTCTTC.